The 10 T cell receptor beta chains in this list originate from one sample, sequenced in a study of blood T cell repertoires in COVID-19. Method: immunoSEQ multiplex PCR; TCRdb's copy keeps in-frame clones and lacks some. The sample holds approximately 400,000 clones; 89% are singletons and the top ten take approximately 1.2%. Sample: peripheral blood. All receptors come from a man in his forties with acute or convalescent COVID-19.

CDR3 nucleotides: TGTGCCAGCAGTTTAAGGGGGCAATACGAGCAGTACTTC. Protein: CASSLRGQYEQYF. The J gene is TRBJ2-7, the V gene TRBV28; 7 positions match TRBD1. Germline loops: CDR1 MDHEN, CDR2 SYDVKM. The CDR3 length is 13 residues. Trimming cost V 2 bases and J 4 bases; bases outside gene matches: 2.

The chain combines TRBV5-1 with TRBJ1-3, with 9 positions matching TRBD1. V lost 4 bases, J lost 2 bases, and 4 bases stayed unmatched. This CDR3 is 15 amino acids long. The germline gives CDR1 SGHRS, CDR2 YFSETQ. CDR3: CASSGGQGAGNTIYF. The CDR3 nucleotides read TGCGCCAGCAGCGGGGGACAGGGTGCTGGAAACACCATATATTTT.

The chain links TRBV7-9 to TRBJ1-2; 7 nucleotides match TRBD1. Trimming cost V 4 bases and J 5 bases; bases outside gene matches: 10. The V gene's germline CDR1 is SEHNR and CDR2 FQNEAQ (reference sequence). The CDR3 runs 15 residues. CDR3 region: CASSSAGQADYGYTF. The CDR3 nucleotides are TGTGCCAGCAGCTCCGCCGGACAGGCAGATTATGGCTACACCTTC.

The CDR3 DNA is TGTGCCAGCAGTGAGGGCCCGGACTATGGCTACACCTTC. It translates to CASSEGPDYGYTF. This sequence joins TRBV6-1 and TRBJ1-2; D not resolved. CDR3 size: 13 residues. V was clipped by 3 bases and J by 3 bases, with 8 bases between them. The germline CDR1 and CDR2 sequences are MNHNS and SASEGT.

The V and J genes are TRBV5-1 and TRBJ1-3; perhaps TRBD1 as D (6 bases). Trimming removed 0 bases at V and 4 bases at J, with 11 bases between. The CDR3 is 15 residues long. Germline CDR1 reads SGHRS; CDR2 reads YFSETQ. The CDR3 reads CASSLAGQGGNTIYF. Here the CDR3 DNA reads TGCGCCAGCAGCTTGGCCGGCCAGGGGGGAAACACCATATATTTT.

The chain is built from TRBV30 and TRBJ2-3; TRBD2 matches 7 bases. Germline lookup yields CDR1 GTSNPN and CDR2 SVGIG (reference sequence). CDR3 size: 14 residues. The V gene end was trimmed by 2 bases and the J gene end by 3 bases; junction bases not matched to a gene: 5. In DNA, the CDR3 is TGTGCCTGGAGTCGAGACGGGGGGACAGATACGCAGTATTTT. Encoded protein: CAWSRDGGTDTQYF.

The chain links TRBV11-1 to TRBJ2-7; 7 positions match TRBD2. This CDR3 region has 13 residues. Germline CDR1 and CDR2: SGHAT and FQDESV (reference sequence). J lost 5 bases, V lost 4 bases, and 5 bases had no gene match. The CDR3 protein is CASSSGAGNEQYF. In DNA form, the CDR3 reads TGTGCCAGCAGCTCTGGAGCGGGAAACGAGCAGTACTTC.

This clone was counted between two and nine times. V and J are TRBV28 and TRBJ1-1; D may be TRBD1 (6 bases). Germline V gene sequence: CDR1 MDHEN, CDR2 SYDVKM. CDR3 size: 14 residues. V shed 3 bases and J shed 7 bases, with 15 bases lying between them. Here the CDR3 DNA reads TGTGCCAGCAGTTTGGTCACTCCAGGGGTTGAAGCTTTCTTT. It yields the protein CASSLVTPGVEAFF.

Of note for this clone: At the DNA level, this CDR3 is encoded by other sequences in the same sample as well. The chain links TRBV9 to TRBJ1-3; D uncertain. This CDR3 is 10 amino acids long. V was cut by 8 bases and J by 3 bases, with 3 bases left in between. Germline CDR1 SGDLS, CDR2 YYNGEE. CDR3 in amino acids: CASSGNTIYF. The CDR3 nucleotides are TGTGCCAGTAGTGGAAACACCATATATTTT.

The chain couples TRBV6-2 or TRBV6-3 to TRBJ2-1, with D tentatively TRBD1 (7 bases). The CDR3 loop spans 15 amino acids. Germline CDR1 reads MNHEY; CDR2 reads SVGEGT. Trimming removed 2 bases at V and 5 bases at J, with 13 bases between. The CDR3 nucleotides are TGTGCCAGCAGTTACGCCAGGGGGGTTGACAATGAGCAGTTCTTC. Protein: CASSYARGVDNEQFF.